This T cell receptor (beta chain) was documented in a study of radiation and T cells in renal cell carcinoma. Findings of the study overall: Compared with controls, irradiated tumors had more, larger dominant CDR3 motifs. Compared with controls, irradiated tumors showed greater TCR clonality. Sampling covered only 0.75 to 1 g of each tumor.

TCRdb keeps only in-frame clones here, not all; method: immunoSEQ multiplex PCR. The top ten hold approximately 23% of the sample, which has about 24,000 clones, roughly 60% seen once. Germline V lookup: CDR1 KGHSH, CDR2 LQKENI. The CDR3 extends over 16 amino acids. Trimming took 3 bases from V and 8 from J; bases not matched to a gene: 6. Treatment reported: treatment-naive control, cytoreductive nephrectomy. Treatment-naive patients without radiation supplied the control tumors at nephrectomy. Notes on this clone: Its antigen is still unknown.

The sequences come from tumor tissue, collected from a patient whose treatment was nephrectomy without radiotherapy. This TCR came from a man aged 40-50 years with renal cell carcinoma. This chain joins TRBV18 and TRBJ2-1, with 14 nucleotides matching TRBD2. The CDR3: CASSPPGTSGSYEQFF. Written as DNA, the CDR3 is TGTGCCAGCTCACCTCCCGGGACTAGCGGGAGTTATGAGCAGTTCTTC.